Described below is a single TCR beta chain sequence and its context. In this sample, this clone turned up a few times. What this receptor recognizes is not known. No much larger clone exists at a distance of one base, and base qualities are not known. According to the germline V gene, CDR1 reads SQVTM and CDR2 reads ANQGSEA. The CDR3 holds 16 amino acids from the cysteine to the phenylalanine. Solely the CDR3 DNA is kept, with 48 bases framed from the first base. V is clipped by 4 bases and J by 4 bases, and the sequence between their germline boundaries is 19 bases long. The record originates from a study of CD8+ T cells in alopecia areata (dated 2018 in TCRdb). Notes on the research overall: Treated patients were enrolled in an open-label pilot trial of oral tofacitinib at 5 to 10 mg twice daily for moderate-to-severe alopecia areata. Patients stayed on tofacitinib for 6 to 18 months and then had 6 months of follow-up off drug so that delayed response and recurrence could be assessed. For the treated patients, the SALT score, which quantifies what percentage of scalp surface area is affected, served as the measure of disease severity. In both human patients and the C3H/HeJ mouse model, the study applied high-throughput TCRbeta sequencing to look at T cell clonal expansion in alopecia areata. On the human side, TCRbeta sequencing was run on scalp tissue and on sorted CD4+ and CD8+ peripheral blood T cells from healthy controls and from alopecia areata patients with either patchy or totalis/universalis disease. Biopsies were taken from tofacitinib-treated patients at baseline and again at 4 and 24 weeks into treatment, and several of those patients also had a later scalp biopsy. Clonality in the scalp was compared among normal scalp (n=4), patchy alopecia areata scalp (n=8), and alopecia totalis/universalis scalp (n=8). RNA was obtained with the PAXgene miRNA kit for fixed scalp, the miRNeasy kit for PBMCs, and the RNeasy kit for mouse skin. Amplification of TCRbeta CDR3 regions was done by immunoSEQ multiplex PCR using 35 Vbeta forward primers and 13 Jbeta reverse primers. Summary of the overall study and its limitations: Resident alphabeta T cells in normal human skin are also sequenced, complicating scalp TCR repertoire analysis, unlike mouse skin dominated by gammadelta T cells. During tofacitinib treatment, many expanded lesional clones remained in scalp and blood, and this persistence may partly explain relapse after treatment is stopped. Compared with normal scalp, lesional scalp had higher clonality and more expanded CD8+ clones, particularly in alopecia totalis/universalis, a pattern that suggests antigenic drive. Because the treated cohort was small and included a single nonresponder, larger studies are needed to assess links between baseline CD8+ expansion and response. Shared TCR sequences between patients were less evident than in mice, which may be partly attributable to HLA diversity in the patient population. Scalp clonality and the number of expanded CD8+ clones among the top 100 scalp clones were significantly decreased by tofacitinib.

The treatment or condition label of this sample denotes: oral pan-JAK inhibitor, 5-10 mg twice daily. From alopecia areata patients, peripheral blood was collected along with lesional scalp punch biopsies. PBMCs were isolated by density centrifugation and stained for CD3, CD4 and CD8, after which CD4+ and CD8+ T cells were sorted on a FACSAria. Receptors were amplified or captured by the immunoSEQ multiplex PCR assay. RNA was extracted from all samples and reverse transcribed into cDNA, which served as template for TCR sequencing. SuperScript III was used for first-strand cDNA synthesis, primed with a 2:1 mix of oligo-dT and random hexamers. A synthetic immune receptor repertoire was used to gauge amplification bias, and whatever bias remained was removed computationally. The authors' analysis ran thus. Raw reads were preprocessed for error removal, and CDR3 was defined according to IMGT conventions as running from the conserved cysteine to phenylalanine. Clonality was computed by normalizing Shannon entropy by log2 of the number of productive unique TCRs and subtracting the result from 1. CD4 or CD8 identity of scalp clones was inferred by cross-referencing scalp TCRbeta sequences with sorted blood CD4 and CD8 repertoires. Sourced from immuneACCESS, this table was stored by TCRdb with only in-frame sequences that have V and J called. A share of the clones is absent; for the studies checked, an unresolved V gene accounts for under half, and the remainder has no known explanation. V, J and clone size are taken as reported in that table, and D and trimming were inferred from the DNA itself. The sample contains about 170,000 clones, approximately 52% of them found a single time. The ten top clones hold roughly 17% of the sample.

This chain joins TRBV29-1 to TRBJ2-2; the D element could tentatively be TRBD1 or TRBD2, as 6 bases agree for each. The source is a human donor with alopecia areata. The sequencing here drew on CD4+ T cells sorted from blood, taken at roughly week 55, from a patient treated with tofacitinib. The nucleotide sequence is TGCAGCGTTGGGGGGGCCGCGAGGACGGGCACCGGGGAGCTGTTTTTT. Translated, this is CSVGGAARTGTGELFF.